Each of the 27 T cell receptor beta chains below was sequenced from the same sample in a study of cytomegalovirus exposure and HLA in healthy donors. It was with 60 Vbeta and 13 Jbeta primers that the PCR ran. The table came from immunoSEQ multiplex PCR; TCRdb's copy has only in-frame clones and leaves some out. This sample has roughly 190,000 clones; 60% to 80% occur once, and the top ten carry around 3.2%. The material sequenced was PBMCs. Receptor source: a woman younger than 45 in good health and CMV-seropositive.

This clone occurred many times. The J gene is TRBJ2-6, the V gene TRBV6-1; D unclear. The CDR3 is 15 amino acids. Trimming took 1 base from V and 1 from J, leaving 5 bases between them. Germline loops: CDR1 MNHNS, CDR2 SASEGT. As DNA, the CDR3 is TGTGCCAGCAGTGAAGAGACATCTGGGGCCAACGTCCTGACTTTC. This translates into CASSEETSGANVLTF.

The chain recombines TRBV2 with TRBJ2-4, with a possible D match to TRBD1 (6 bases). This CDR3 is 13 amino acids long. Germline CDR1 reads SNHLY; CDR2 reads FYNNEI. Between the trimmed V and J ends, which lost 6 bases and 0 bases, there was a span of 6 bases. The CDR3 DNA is TGTGCCAGCAGAGGGGGAGCCAAAAACATTCAGTACTTC. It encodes CASRGGAKNIQYF.

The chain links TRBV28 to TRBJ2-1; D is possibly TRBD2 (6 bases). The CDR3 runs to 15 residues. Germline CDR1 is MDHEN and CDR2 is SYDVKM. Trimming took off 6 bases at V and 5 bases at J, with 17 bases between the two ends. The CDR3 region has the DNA TGTGCCAGCAGCCCCGCTAGCGACCGACACAATGAGCAGTTCTTC. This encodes CASSPASDRHNEQFF.

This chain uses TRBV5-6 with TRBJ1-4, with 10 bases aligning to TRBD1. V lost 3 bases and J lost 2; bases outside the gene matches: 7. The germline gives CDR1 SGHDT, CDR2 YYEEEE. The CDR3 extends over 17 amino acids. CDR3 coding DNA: TGTGCCAGCAGCTACAGACAGGGGGCGATGACTAATGAAAAACTGTTTTTT. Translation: CASSYRQGAMTNEKLFF. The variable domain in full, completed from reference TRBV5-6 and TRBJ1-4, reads DAGVTQSPTHLIKTRGQQVTLRCSPKSGHDTVSWYQQALGQGPQFIFQYYEEEERQRGNFPDRFSGHQFPNYSSELNVNALLLGDSALYLCASSYRQGAMTNEKLFFGSGTQLSVL.

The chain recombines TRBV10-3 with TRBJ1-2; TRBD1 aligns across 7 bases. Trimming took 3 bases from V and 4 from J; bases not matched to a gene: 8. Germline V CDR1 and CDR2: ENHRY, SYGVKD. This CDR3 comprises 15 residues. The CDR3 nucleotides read TGTGCCATCAGTGAAACAGGGGTGTGGAGCTATGGCTACACCTTC. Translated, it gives CAISETGVWSYGYTF.

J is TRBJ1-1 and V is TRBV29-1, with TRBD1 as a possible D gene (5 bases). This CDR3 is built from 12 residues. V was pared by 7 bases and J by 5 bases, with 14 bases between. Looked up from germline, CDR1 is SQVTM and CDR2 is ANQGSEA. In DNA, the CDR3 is TGCAGCGGCGGGGGTCAGGGAACTGAAGCTTTCTTT. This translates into CSGGGQGTEAFF.

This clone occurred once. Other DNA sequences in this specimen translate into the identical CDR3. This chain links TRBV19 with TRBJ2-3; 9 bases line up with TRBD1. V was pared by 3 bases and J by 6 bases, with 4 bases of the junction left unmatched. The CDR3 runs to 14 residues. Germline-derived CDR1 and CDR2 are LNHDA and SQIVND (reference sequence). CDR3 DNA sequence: TGTGCCAGTAGTATCGGGACAGGGTCCGATACGCAGTATTTT. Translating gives CASSIGTGSDTQYF.

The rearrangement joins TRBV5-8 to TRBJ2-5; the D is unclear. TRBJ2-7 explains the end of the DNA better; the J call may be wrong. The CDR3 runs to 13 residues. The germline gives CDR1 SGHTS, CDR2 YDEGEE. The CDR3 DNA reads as TGTGCCAGCAGCTTCAAAAGTTTCTACGAGCAGTACTTC. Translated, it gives CASSFKSFYEQYF.

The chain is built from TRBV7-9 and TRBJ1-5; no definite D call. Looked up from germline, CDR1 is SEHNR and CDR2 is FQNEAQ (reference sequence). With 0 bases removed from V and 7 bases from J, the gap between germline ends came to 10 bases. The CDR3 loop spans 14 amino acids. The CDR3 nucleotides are TGTGCCAGCAGCTTAGCGTCTGGCGGGCAGCCCCAGCATTTT. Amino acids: CASSLASGGQPQHF.

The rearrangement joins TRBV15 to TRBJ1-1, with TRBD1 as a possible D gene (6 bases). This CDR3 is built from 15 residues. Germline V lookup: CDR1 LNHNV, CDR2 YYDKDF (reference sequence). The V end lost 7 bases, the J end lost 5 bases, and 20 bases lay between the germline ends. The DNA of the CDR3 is TGTGCCACCACCTACGAGGGGGTGTCGGGAACTGAAGCTTTCTTT. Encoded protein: CATTYEGVSGTEAFF.

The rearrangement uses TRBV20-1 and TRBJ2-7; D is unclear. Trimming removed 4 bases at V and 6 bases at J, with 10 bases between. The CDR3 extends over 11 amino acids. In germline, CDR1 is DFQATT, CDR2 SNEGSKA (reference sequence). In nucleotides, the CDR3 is TGCAGTGCTACGGCCCTAGGCGAGCAGTACTTC. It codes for CSATALGEQYF.

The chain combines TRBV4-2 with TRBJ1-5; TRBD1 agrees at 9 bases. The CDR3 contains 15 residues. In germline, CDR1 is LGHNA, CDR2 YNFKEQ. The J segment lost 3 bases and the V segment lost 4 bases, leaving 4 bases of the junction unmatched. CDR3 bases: TGTGCCAGCAGCCCCCGGGACAGGGACAATCAGCCCCAGCATTTT. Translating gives CASSPRDRDNQPQHF.

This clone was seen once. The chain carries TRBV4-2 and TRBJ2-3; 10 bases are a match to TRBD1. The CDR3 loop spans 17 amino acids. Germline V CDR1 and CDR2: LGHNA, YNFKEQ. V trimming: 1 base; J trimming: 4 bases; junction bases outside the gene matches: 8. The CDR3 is CASSQVGGGQGADTQYF. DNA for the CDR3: TGTGCCAGCAGCCAAGTGGGGGGAGGACAGGGGGCAGATACGCAGTATTTT.

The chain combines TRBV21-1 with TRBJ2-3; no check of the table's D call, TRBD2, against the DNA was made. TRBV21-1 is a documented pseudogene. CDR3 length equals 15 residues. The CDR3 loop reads CASSKRDWPADTQYF. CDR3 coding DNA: TGTGCCAGCAGCAAAAGGGACTGGCCTGCAGATACGCAGTATTTT.

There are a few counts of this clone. CDR3 region: CASVYRGVGLGYTF. CDR3 DNA: TGTGCCAGCGTATACAGGGGGGTAGGGCTTGGCTACACCTTC. The rearrangement joins TRBV28 to TRBJ1-2; 8 bases match TRBD1. The V and J ends lost 8 bases and 7 bases, in that order; junction bases with no gene match: 12. Germline V gene data show CDR1 as MDHEN and CDR2 as SYDVKM. The CDR3 runs to 14 residues.

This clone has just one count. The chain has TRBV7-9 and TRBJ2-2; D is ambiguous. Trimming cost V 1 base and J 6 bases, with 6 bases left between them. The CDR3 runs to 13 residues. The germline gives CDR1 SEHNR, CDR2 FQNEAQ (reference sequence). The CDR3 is CASSLVAPGELFF. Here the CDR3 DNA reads TGTGCCAGCAGCTTAGTAGCTCCCGGGGAGCTGTTTTTT. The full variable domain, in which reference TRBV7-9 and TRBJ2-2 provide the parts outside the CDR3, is DTGVSQNPRHKITKRGQNVTFRCDPISEHNRLYWYRQTLGQGPEFLTYFQNEAQLEKSRLLSDRFSAERPKGSFSTLEIQRTEQGDSAMYLCASSLVAPGELFFGEGSRLTVL.

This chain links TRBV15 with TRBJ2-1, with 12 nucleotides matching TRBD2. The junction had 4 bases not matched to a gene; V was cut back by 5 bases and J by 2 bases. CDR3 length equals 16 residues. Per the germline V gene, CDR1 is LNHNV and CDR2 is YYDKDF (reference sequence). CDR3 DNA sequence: TGTGCCACCAGCGGTGGACTAGCGGGGCCCTACAATGAGCAGTTCTTC. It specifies CATSGGLAGPYNEQFF.

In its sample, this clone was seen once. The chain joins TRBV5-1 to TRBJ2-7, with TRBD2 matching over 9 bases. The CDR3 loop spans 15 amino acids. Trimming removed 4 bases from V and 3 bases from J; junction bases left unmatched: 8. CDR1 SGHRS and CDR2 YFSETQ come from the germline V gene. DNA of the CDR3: TGCGCCAGCAGCCCCGCCGGGACTAGCAACTACGAGCAGTACTTC. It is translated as CASSPAGTSNYEQYF.

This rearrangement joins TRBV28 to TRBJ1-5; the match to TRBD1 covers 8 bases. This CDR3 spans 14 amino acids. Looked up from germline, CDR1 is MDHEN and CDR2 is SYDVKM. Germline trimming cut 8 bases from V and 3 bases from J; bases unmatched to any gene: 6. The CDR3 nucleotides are TGTGCCAGCCTCACAGGGGGGGCCAATCAGCCCCAGCATTTT. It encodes CASLTGGANQPQHF.

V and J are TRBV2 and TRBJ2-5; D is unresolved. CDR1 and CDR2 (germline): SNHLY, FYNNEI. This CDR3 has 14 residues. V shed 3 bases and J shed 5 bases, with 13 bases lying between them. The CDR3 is CASSDFVREETQYF. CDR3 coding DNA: TGTGCCAGCAGTGATTTTGTCCGCGAGGAGACCCAGTACTTC. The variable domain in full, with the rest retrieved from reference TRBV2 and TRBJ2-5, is EPEVTQTPSHQVTQMGQEVILRCVPISNHLYFYWYRQILGQKVEFLVSFYNNEISEKSEIFDDQFSVERPDGSNFTLKIRSTKLEDSAMYFCASSDFVREETQYFGPGTRLLVL.

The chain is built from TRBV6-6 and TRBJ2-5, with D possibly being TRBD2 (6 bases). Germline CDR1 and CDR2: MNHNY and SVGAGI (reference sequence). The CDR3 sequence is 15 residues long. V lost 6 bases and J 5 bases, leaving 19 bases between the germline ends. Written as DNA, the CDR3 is TGTGCCAGCAGGGGGACGAGGGAGGTCAGCGAGACCCAGTACTTC. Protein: CASRGTREVSETQYF.

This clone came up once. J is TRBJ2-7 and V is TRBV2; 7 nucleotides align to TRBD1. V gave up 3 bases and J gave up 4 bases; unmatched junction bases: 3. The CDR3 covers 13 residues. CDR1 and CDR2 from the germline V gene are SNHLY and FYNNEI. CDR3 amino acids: CASSEGTVYEQYF. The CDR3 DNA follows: TGTGCCAGCAGTGAGGGGACAGTTTACGAGCAGTACTTC.

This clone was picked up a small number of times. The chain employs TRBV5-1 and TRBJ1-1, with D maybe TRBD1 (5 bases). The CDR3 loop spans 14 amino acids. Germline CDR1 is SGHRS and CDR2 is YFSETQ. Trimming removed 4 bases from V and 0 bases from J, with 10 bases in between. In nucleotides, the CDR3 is TGCGCCAGCAGCCTAGGGGCTATGAACACTGAAGCTTTCTTT. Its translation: CASSLGAMNTEAFF.

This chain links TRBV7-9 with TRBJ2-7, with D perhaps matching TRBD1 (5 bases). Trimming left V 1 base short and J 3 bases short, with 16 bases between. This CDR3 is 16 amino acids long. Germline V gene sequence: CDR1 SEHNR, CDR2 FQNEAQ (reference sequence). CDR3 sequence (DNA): TGTGCCAGCAGCTTAGAGGGGCGATCTCGTTTCTACGAGCAGTACTTC. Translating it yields CASSLEGRSRFYEQYF.

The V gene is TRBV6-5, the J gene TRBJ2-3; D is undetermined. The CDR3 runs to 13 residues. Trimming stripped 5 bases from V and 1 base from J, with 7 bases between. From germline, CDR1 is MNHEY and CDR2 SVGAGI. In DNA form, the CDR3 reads TGTGCCAGCAGTAGACTTCGCACAGATACGCAGTATTTT. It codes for CASSRLRTDTQYF.

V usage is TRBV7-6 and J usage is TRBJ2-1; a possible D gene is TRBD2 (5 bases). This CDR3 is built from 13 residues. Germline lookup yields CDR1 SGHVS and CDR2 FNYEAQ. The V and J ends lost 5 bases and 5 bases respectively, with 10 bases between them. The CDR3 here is CASSPPGDNEQFF. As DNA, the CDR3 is TGTGCCAGCAGCCCCCCCGGGGACAATGAGCAGTTCTTC.

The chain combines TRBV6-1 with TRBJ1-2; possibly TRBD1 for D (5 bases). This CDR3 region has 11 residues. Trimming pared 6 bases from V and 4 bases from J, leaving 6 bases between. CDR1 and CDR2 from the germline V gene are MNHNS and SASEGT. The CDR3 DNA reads TGTGCCAGCAGGGACACCTATGGCTACACCTTC. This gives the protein CASRDTYGYTF.